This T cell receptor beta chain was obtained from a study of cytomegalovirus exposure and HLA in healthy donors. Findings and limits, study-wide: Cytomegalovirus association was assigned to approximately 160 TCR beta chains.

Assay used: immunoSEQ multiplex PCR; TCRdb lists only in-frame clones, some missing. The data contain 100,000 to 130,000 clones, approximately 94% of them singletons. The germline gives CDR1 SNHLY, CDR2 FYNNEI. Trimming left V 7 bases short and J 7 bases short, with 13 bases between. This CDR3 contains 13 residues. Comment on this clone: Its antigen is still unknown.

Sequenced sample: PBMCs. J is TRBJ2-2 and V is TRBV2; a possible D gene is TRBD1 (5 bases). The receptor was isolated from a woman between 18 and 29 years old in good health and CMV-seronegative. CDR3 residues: CASTRQSIGELFF. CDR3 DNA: TGTGCCAGCACAAGACAGTCCATCGGGGAGCTGTTTTTT.